The 10 T cell receptor beta chains below were found in one sample sequenced in a study of T cells in localized non-small cell lung cancer. Assay used: immunoSEQ multiplex PCR; TCRdb lists only in-frame clones, some missing. The sample lists some 25,000 clones, 81% occurring once. The material was peripheral blood, obtained before any cancer treatment. These receptors all come from a man between 40 and 70 years old with stage III squamous cell lung carcinoma.

This chain uses TRBV28 with TRBJ2-3; TRBD2 matches 8 bases. V gave up 6 bases and J gave up 2 bases; unmatched junction bases: 10. CDR3 length: 16 residues. Germline loops: CDR1 MDHEN, CDR2 SYDVKM. The CDR3 DNA follows: TGTGCCAGCAGCCTCGAGGATAGCGGGATCACAGATACGCAGTATTTT. Its protein product is CASSLEDSGITDTQYF.

The gene calls are TRBV6-5 and TRBJ2-5; no clear D gene. With 5 bases removed from V and 4 bases from J, the gap between germline ends came to 14 bases. The CDR3 is made up of 14 amino acids. Germline values: CDR1 MNHEY, CDR2 SVGAGI. DNA of the CDR3: TGTGCCAGCAGTCGAACGACACCCCGAGAGACCCAGTACTTC. Translated, it gives CASSRTTPRETQYF.

The chain links TRBV18 to TRBJ2-3; D unclear. This CDR3 is 14 amino acids long. In germline, CDR1 is KGHSH, CDR2 LQKENI. Trimming removed 8 bases from V and 6 bases from J, with 18 bases in between. CDR3 amino acids: CASHRPGFEDTQYF. DNA for the CDR3: TGTGCCAGCCACCGACCTGGGTTCGAGGATACGCAGTATTTT. Based on the CDR3 plus reference TRBV18 and TRBJ2-3, the full variable domain is NAGVMQNPRHLVRRRGQEARLRCSPMKGHSHVYWYRQLPEEGLKFMVYLQKENIIDESGMPKERFSAEFPKEGPSILRIQQVVRGDSAAYFCASHRPGFEDTQYFGPGTRLTVL.

The chain links TRBV6-1 to TRBJ2-7, with D possibly being TRBD1 (5 bases). Looked up from germline, CDR1 is MNHNS and CDR2 is SASEGT. This CDR3 has 12 amino acids. The V end was cut by 3 bases, the J end by 5 bases, with 8 bases between. The CDR3 DNA follows: TGTGCCAGCAGTGACAGGGTTGACGAGCAGTACTTC. This codes for CASSDRVDEQYF.

V is TRBV19 and J is TRBJ1-1; 7 nucleotides line up with TRBD1. Germline CDR1 and CDR2: LNHDA and SQIVND (reference sequence). The CDR3 is 13 amino acids. The junction had 3 bases not matched to a gene; V was cut back by 1 base and J by 7 bases. This CDR3 is CASSIGRGSEAFF. In DNA form, the CDR3 reads TGTGCCAGTAGTATAGGCAGGGGGAGTGAAGCTTTCTTT.

This rearrangement joins TRBV6-6 to TRBJ1-6; D is uncertain. V was clipped by 5 bases and J by 10 bases, with 21 bases between them. The CDR3 is made up of 16 amino acids. Germline loops: CDR1 MNHNY, CDR2 SVGAGI (reference sequence). CDR3 DNA: TGTGCCAGCAGTCGATCAGGCGCGCTGGATGGATCACCCCTCCACTTT. It encodes CASSRSGALDGSPLHF.

In its sample, this clone is medium-sized (0.01 to 0.1%). The chain recombines TRBV6-6 with TRBJ1-5; D uncertain. V was pared by 6 bases and J by 4 bases, with 13 bases between. The CDR3 totals 14 residues. Germline CDR1 is MNHNY and CDR2 is SVGAGI (reference sequence). Here the CDR3 DNA reads TGTGCCAGCAGCCATTTGGACGGGAATCAGCCCCAGCATTTT. This encodes CASSHLDGNQPQHF.

This sequence joins TRBV9 and TRBJ2-2; D is perhaps TRBD1 (6 bases). Germline CDR1 is SGDLS and CDR2 is YYNGEE. This CDR3 is 18 amino acids long. The V end was cut by 1 base, the J end by 5 bases, with 21 bases between. The CDR3 coding sequence is TGTGCCAGCAGCGTACCACCCCTGGGGGCAGGGAAAACCGGGGAGCTGTTTTTT. Encoded protein: CASSVPPLGAGKTGELFF.

The J gene is TRBJ2-2, the V gene TRBV19, with TRBD1 as a possible D gene (6 bases). V shed 5 bases and J shed 2 bases, with 12 bases lying between them. This CDR3 region has 15 residues. From germline, CDR1 is LNHDA and CDR2 SQIVND (reference sequence). The CDR3 DNA reads as TGTGCCAGTAGTTTCACCGGGACAAACACCGGGGAGCTGTTTTTT. Encoded protein: CASSFTGTNTGELFF.

This sequence joins TRBV15 and TRBJ1-1; D is unresolved. The germline V gene has CDR1 LNHNV and CDR2 YYDKDF (reference sequence). This CDR3 has 16 amino acids. Between the trimmed V and J ends, which lost 1 base and 0 bases, there was a span of 12 bases. The CDR3 loop reads CATSRAAPLMNTEAFF. The DNA for the CDR3 is TGTGCCACCAGCAGAGCGGCCCCTCTTATGAACACTGAAGCTTTCTTT.